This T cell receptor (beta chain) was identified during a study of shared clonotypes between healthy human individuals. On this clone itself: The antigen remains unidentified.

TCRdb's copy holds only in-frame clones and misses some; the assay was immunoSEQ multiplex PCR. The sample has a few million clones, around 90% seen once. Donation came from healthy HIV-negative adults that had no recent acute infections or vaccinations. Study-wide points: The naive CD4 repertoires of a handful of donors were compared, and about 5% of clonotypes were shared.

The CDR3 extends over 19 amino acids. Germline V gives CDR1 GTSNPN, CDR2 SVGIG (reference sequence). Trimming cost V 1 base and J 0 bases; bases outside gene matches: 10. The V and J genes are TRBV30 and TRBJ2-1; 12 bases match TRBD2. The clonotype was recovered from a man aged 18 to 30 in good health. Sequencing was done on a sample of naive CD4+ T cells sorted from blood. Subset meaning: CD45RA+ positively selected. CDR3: CAWSALRTSGAISYNEQFF. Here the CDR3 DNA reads TGTGCCTGGAGTGCCCTGAGGACTAGCGGGGCCATCTCCTACAATGAGCAGTTCTTC.